This T cell receptor beta chain originates from a study of T cell clonotyping in hematopoietic cell transplantation. This CDR3 spans 11 amino acids. The germline CDR1 and CDR2 sequences are DFQATT and SNEGSKA (reference sequence). Assay: immunoSEQ multiplex PCR; the TCRdb copy retains only in-frame clones and omits some. The data hold roughly 13,000 clones, with roughly 60% observed a single time. Sequenced input: PBMCs. The origin of this receptor is a human donor who either received an allogeneic hematopoietic cell transplant for a myeloid malignancy or was a related donor (not recorded which). Some clones in this sample may be carry-over from other donors' samples. The genes are TRBV20-1 and TRBJ2-2; possible D gene TRBD2, 5 bases. The CDR3 protein is CRAGNTGELFF. In nucleotides, the CDR3 is TGCAGGGCGGGGAACACCGGGGAGCTGTTTTTT.